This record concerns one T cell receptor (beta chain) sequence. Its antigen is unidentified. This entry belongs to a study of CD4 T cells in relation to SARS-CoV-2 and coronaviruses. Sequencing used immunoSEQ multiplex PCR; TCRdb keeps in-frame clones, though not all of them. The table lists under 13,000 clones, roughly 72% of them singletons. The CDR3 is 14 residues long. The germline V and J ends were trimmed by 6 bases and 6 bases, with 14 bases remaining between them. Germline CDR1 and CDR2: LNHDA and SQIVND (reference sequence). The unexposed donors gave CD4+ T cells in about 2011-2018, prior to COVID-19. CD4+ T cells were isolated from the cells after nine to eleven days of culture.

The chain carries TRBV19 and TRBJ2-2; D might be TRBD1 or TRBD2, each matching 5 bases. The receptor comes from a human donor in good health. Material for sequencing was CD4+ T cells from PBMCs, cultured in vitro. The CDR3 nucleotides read TGTGCCAGTAGGGGCGTGGGGGTAGCCGGGGAGCTGTTTTTT. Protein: CASRGVGVAGELFF.